This T cell receptor beta chain was identified during a study of blood T cell repertoires in COVID-19. Study details: The United States, Italy and Spain were the sources of the acute and convalescent COVID-19 samples.

Generated by immunoSEQ multiplex PCR, the TCRdb table keeps only in-frame clones and is missing some. The sample lists 250,000 or so clones, roughly 86% occurring once. Sample: peripheral blood. This TCR was recovered from a woman aged 30 to 39 with acute or convalescent COVID-19.

CDR3 residues: CASSYRQGRGTEAFF. DNA for the CDR3: TGCGCCAGCAGCTACCGACAGGGACGGGGCACTGAAGCTTTCTTT. The chain couples TRBV5-1 to TRBJ1-1, with 7 bases identical to TRBD1. CDR1 is SGHRS and CDR2 is YFSETQ in the germline V gene. J lost 4 bases, V lost 3 bases, and 9 bases had no gene match. The CDR3 has 15 amino acids.